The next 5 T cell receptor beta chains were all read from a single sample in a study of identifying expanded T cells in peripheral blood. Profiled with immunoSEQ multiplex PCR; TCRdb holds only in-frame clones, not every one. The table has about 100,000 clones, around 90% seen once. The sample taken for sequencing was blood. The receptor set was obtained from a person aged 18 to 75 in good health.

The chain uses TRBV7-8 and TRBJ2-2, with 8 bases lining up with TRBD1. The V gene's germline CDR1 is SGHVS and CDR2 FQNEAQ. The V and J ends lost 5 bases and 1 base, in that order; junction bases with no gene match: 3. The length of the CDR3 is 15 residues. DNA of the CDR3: TGTGCCAGCAGCGCGGGACAGGTGAACACCGGGGAGCTGTTTTTT. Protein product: CASSAGQVNTGELFF.

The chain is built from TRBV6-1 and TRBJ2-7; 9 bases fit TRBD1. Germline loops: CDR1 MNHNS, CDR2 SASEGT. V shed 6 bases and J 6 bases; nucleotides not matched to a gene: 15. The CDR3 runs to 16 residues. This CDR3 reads CASREILSGTGSEQYF. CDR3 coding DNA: TGTGCCAGCAGGGAAATCCTCTCTGGGACAGGGAGCGAGCAGTACTTC.

The DNA of the CDR3 is TGTGCTAGTGGGGGACTGCTAAGCTACGAGCAGTACTTC. Encoded protein: CASGGLLSYEQYF. The chain combines TRBV12-5 with TRBJ2-7, with D possibly matching TRBD2 (6 bases). Looked up from germline, CDR1 is LGHNT and CDR2 is FRNRAP. V was clipped by 6 bases and J by 3 bases, with 12 bases between them. The CDR3 spans 13 residues.

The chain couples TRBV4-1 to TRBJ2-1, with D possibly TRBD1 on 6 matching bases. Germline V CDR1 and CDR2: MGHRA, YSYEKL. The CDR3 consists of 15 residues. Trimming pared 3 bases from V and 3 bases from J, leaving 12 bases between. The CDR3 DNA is TGCGCCAGCAGCCATCCGGACAGAAACTACAATGAGCAGTTCTTC. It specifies CASSHPDRNYNEQFF.

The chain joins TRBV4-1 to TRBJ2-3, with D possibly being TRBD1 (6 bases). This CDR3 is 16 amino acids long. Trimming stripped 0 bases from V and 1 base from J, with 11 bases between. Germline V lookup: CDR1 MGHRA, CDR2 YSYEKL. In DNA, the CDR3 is TGCGCCAGCAGCCAAGATCCCCACAGGGGCACAGATACGCAGTATTTT. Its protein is CASSQDPHRGTDTQYF.